One sample yielded the 6 T cell receptor beta chains listed below, sequenced in a study of T cells in Graves' hyperthyroidism and ophthalmopathy. Amplified regions were TCR beta CDR3 sequences from RNA transcripts. A first-round RT-PCR of the TCR CDR3 used the HTBI primer set. TCRdb used MiXCR to reprocess the multiplex PCR reads, holding one entry per CDR3 protein. The data show 300,000 to 400,000 distinct CDR3 sequences, 13% seen once. Sequences were obtained from blood. Source of these receptors: a woman between 18 and 30 years old with Graves' hyperthyroidism.

The table lists this clonotype with many counts. The rearrangement uses TRBV5-1 and TRBJ1-2, with TRBD1 as a possible D gene (5 bases). The CDR3 spans 15 residues. Germline CDR1 and CDR2: SGHRS and YFSETQ. V was clipped by 3 bases and J by 7 bases, with 19 bases between them. The CDR3 protein is CASSSGPEGLSGYTF. The CDR3 nucleotides read TGCGCCAGCAGCTCGGGACCAGAGGGTTTGAGTGGCTACACCTTC.

This clonotype has more than one count but fewer than ten. The CDR3 loop reads CSVGTGGDYGYTF. In DNA, the CDR3 is TGCAGCGTTGGGACAGGGGGCGACTATGGCTACACCTTC. The chain joins TRBV29-1 to TRBJ1-2; 11 nucleotides align to TRBD1. The CDR3 spans 13 residues. Germline assignment: CDR1 SQVTM and CDR2 ANQGSEA. The V gene end was trimmed by 4 bases and the J gene end by 3 bases; junction bases not matched to a gene: 1.

This clonotype occurred many times. The chain joins TRBV2 to TRBJ2-7; D is undetermined. This CDR3 spans 13 amino acids. V shed 6 bases and J shed 2 bases, with 11 bases lying between them. From germline, CDR1 is SNHLY and CDR2 FYNNEI. The CDR3 nucleotides read TGTGCCAGCAGACTACCCTCGACCTACGAGCAGTACTTC. Translated, it gives CASRLPSTYEQYF.

This clonotype has a count of ten or more. The chain links TRBV28 to TRBJ2-1; 16 bases match TRBD2. Trimming removed 5 bases from V and 0 bases from J; junction bases left unmatched: 7. CDR3 length equals 19 residues. The germline gives CDR1 MDHEN, CDR2 SYDVKM. This CDR3 is CASSPGLAGGPSSYNEQFF. The CDR3 DNA is TGTGCCAGCAGTCCGGGACTAGCGGGAGGGCCCTCCTCCTACAATGAGCAGTTCTTC.

This clonotype was counted between two and nine times. V usage is TRBV4-1 and J usage is TRBJ2-1; the match to TRBD2 covers 14 bases. The CDR3 is made up of 19 amino acids. Germline CDR1 and CDR2: MGHRA and YSYEKL. Unmatched junction bases numbered 14, after V lost 2 bases and J lost 8 bases. The chain's CDR3 is CASSQRGTSGSVTGDEQFF. CDR3 DNA sequence: TGCGCCAGCAGCCAAAGAGGGACTAGCGGGAGCGTCACGGGCGATGAGCAGTTCTTC.

This clonotype showed up many times. The gene calls are TRBV4-1 and TRBJ2-1; 11 nucleotides line up with TRBD2. The germline gives CDR1 MGHRA, CDR2 YSYEKL. The CDR3 runs to 17 residues. The trim removed 4 bases at V and 9 bases at J, leaving 14 bases unmatched. The DNA for the CDR3 is TGCGCCAGCAGCCCCAGGGGGGTTCTAGCGGGAGGTAGTGAGCAGTTCTTC. Amino acid sequence: CASSPRGVLAGGSEQFF.